One and the same sample provided the 10 T cell receptor beta chains below, sequenced in a study of T cell responses to AZD1222 COVID-19 vaccine. Here immunoSEQ multiplex PCR was the method, and the copy in TCRdb shows in-frame clones only, minus some. Among approximately 200,000 clones listed, roughly 94% were seen once. The sequencing used peripheral blood, collected 28 days after the second dose of the MenACWY control vaccine. The receptor source for this set is an adult who received the MenACWY meningococcal vaccine as a control.

This clone was seen a single time. The rearrangement uses TRBV14 and TRBJ2-7, with 8 bases fitting TRBD1. CDR1 and CDR2 (germline): SGHDN, FVKESK. The length of the CDR3 is 17 residues. V lost 2 bases, J lost 4 bases, and 13 bases stayed unmatched. CDR3 bases: TGTGCCAGCAGCCAATTACCCCGGGACAGGAGATATTACGAGCAGTACTTC. Translation gives CASSQLPRDRRYYEQYF. Full variable domain (rest looked up from reference TRBV14 and TRBJ2-7): EAGVTQFPSHSVIEKGQTVTLRCDPISGHDNLYWYRRVMGKEIKFLLHFVKESKQDESGMPNNRFLAERTGGTYSTLKVQPAELEDSGVYFCASSQLPRDRRYYEQYFGPGTRLTVT.

This sequence joins TRBV30 and TRBJ1-4, with D unresolved. V was trimmed by 0 bases and J by 5 bases, leaving 7 bases between them. There are 13 residues in the CDR3. Germline CDR1 is GTSNPN and CDR2 is SVGIG (reference sequence). The CDR3 DNA reads as TGTGCCTGGAGTGTAGTCTCAAATGAAAAACTGTTTTTT. Its translation: CAWSVVSNEKLFF.

In this sample, this clone turned up once. The chain recombines TRBV6-6 with TRBJ1-4, with TRBD1 matching 7 bases. Per germline, CDR1 MNHNY and CDR2 SVGAGI (reference sequence). The CDR3 is 13 residues long. V dropped 4 bases and J dropped 7; count of bases not matched to a gene: 3. CDR3 nucleotide sequence: TGTGCCAGCAGTTTTGCAGGGGGTGAAAAACTGTTTTTT. This gives the protein CASSFAGGEKLFF.

V usage is TRBV5-4 and J usage is TRBJ2-7, with D possibly being TRBD1 (6 bases). The CDR3 extends over 15 amino acids. Germline V gene lookup returns CDR1 SGHNT and CDR2 YYREEE (reference sequence). V was clipped by 3 bases and J by 3 bases, with 16 bases between them. The CDR3 reads CASSSYTGSFYEQYF. DNA for the CDR3: TGTGCCAGCAGCTCTTATACAGGGTCCTTCTACGAGCAGTACTTC. The full variable domain, rest sourced from reference TRBV5-4 and TRBJ2-7, is ETGVTQSPTHLIKTRGQQVTLRCSSQSGHNTVSWYQQALGQGPQFIFQYYREEENGRGNFPPRFSGLQFPNYSSELNVNALELDDSALYLCASSSYTGSFYEQYFGPGTRLTVT.

CDR3 loop: CASRLKGHPNTEAFF. The CDR3, as DNA: TGTGCAAGTCGCTTAAAAGGACATCCGAACACTGAAGCTTTCTTT. The chain joins TRBV12-2 to TRBJ1-1; the table calls TRBD1, which could not be checked here. TRBV12-2 is designated a pseudogene. This CDR3 has 15 amino acids.

This chain uses TRBV5-5 with TRBJ1-5; the D is unclear. V was trimmed by 3 bases and J by 1 base, leaving 11 bases between them. The length of the CDR3 is 15 residues. From germline, CDR1 is SGHKS and CDR2 YYEKEE (reference sequence). Here the CDR3 reads CASSSGWESNQPQHF. CDR3 nucleotide sequence: TGTGCCAGCAGCTCCGGATGGGAAAGCAATCAGCCCCAGCATTTT.

Here the CDR3 reads CASSYGGFGLAGAARNYEQYF. For the CDR3, the DNA is TGCGCCAGCAGCTACGGAGGGTTTGGACTAGCGGGAGCAGCTAGAAACTACGAGCAGTACTTC. The rearrangement links TRBV5-1 to TRBJ2-7, with 13 bases identical to TRBD2. Per germline, CDR1 SGHRS and CDR2 YFSETQ. The ends lost 3 bases at V and 3 bases at J; junction bases unmatched: 21. The CDR3 runs to 21 residues.

V usage is TRBV4-1 and J usage is TRBJ1-4; D is possibly TRBD1 (6 bases). CDR3 size: 14 residues. The germline V and J ends were trimmed by 4 bases and 7 bases, with 13 bases remaining between them. Germline V gives CDR1 MGHRA, CDR2 YSYEKL. The CDR3 is CASSPRQESEKLFF. CDR3 nucleotides: TGCGCCAGCAGCCCTAGACAGGAAAGTGAAAAACTGTTTTTT.

The chain carries TRBV10-1 and TRBJ1-4; 7 nucleotides agree with TRBD1. CDR3 length equals 17 residues. V gave up 0 bases and J gave up 6 bases; unmatched junction bases: 10. Germline V gene sequence: CDR1 WNHNN, CDR2 SYGVQD (reference sequence). The CDR3 nucleotides are TGCGCCAGCAGTGAGTCGTGGACAGGAGATTATCATGAAAAACTGTTTTTT. Translation: CASSESWTGDYHEKLFF.

The rearrangement joins TRBV6-5 to TRBJ2-3, with D unresolved. In germline, CDR1 is MNHEY, CDR2 SVGAGI. The CDR3 sequence is 14 residues long. The germline V and J ends were trimmed by 4 bases and 0 bases, with 8 bases remaining between them. CDR3 amino acids: CASSFDESTDTQYF. DNA of the CDR3: TGTGCCAGCAGTTTTGACGAGAGCACAGATACGCAGTATTTT.